Following are 7 T cell receptor beta chains from one sample sequenced in a study of early stage breast cancer tumors. TCRdb's table, derived via immunoSEQ multiplex PCR, lists solely in-frame clones and lacks some. Counted here are 25,000 to 30,000 clones, around 50% occurring once; the ten biggest clones make up 7.5% to 9.5%. Sequencing used breast tumor tissue. All receptors derive from a person aged 50 to 59 with breast cancer.

Worth noting for this clone: This likely stems from a read error, as it lies one base from a far larger clone. The J gene is TRBJ1-2, the V gene TRBV7-7, with 10 bases identical to TRBD1. The CDR3 runs to 14 residues. Germline V gives CDR1 SSHAT, CDR2 FNYEAQ (reference sequence). CDR3 DNA sequence: TGTGCTAGCAGCTTAGCCGGGACAGGGGATGGCTACACCTTC. It specifies CASSLAGTGDGYTF.

In its sample, this clone ranks as medium-sized. V gene TRBV2 combines with J gene TRBJ1-5; D not resolved. There are 14 residues in the CDR3. Trimming removed 6 bases from V and 5 bases from J, with 14 bases in between. Germline assignment: CDR1 SNHLY and CDR2 FYNNEI. The CDR3 is CASRLSTMDQPQHF. The CDR3 DNA sequence: TGTGCCAGCAGATTGTCAACTATGGATCAGCCCCAGCATTTT.

The chain has TRBV25-1 and TRBJ2-1; 9 bases line up with TRBD2. Germline assignment: CDR1 MGHDK and CDR2 SYGVNS. The CDR3 has 14 residues. With 3 bases clipped from V and 7 bases from J, the junction kept 4 bases outside the gene matches. The CDR3 region is CASSDSGSRNEQFF. The CDR3 DNA reads as TGTGCCAGCAGTGATAGCGGGAGTCGGAATGAGCAGTTCTTC.

This clone has just a few counts. This rearrangement joins TRBV5-1 to TRBJ1-4; 9 bases fit TRBD1. Germline CDR1 reads SGHRS; CDR2 reads YFSETQ. The CDR3 runs to 14 residues. The V segment lost 4 bases and the J segment 4 bases; nucleotides outside the gene matches: 2. The CDR3 loop is CASSTDRGNEKLFF. The CDR3 nucleotides are TGCGCCAGCAGCACGGACAGGGGTAATGAAAAACTGTTTTTT.

This clone was seen only a few times. V usage is TRBV30 and J usage is TRBJ2-5; 7 nucleotides line up with TRBD2. The CDR3 runs 14 residues. V shed 0 bases, J shed 5 bases, and the junction held 6 bases outside the gene matches. Germline loops: CDR1 GTSNPN, CDR2 SVGIG (reference sequence). This chain's CDR3 is CAWSVPEGGETQYF. CDR3 in DNA: TGTGCCTGGAGTGTACCGGAGGGAGGGGAGACCCAGTACTTC.

The chain couples TRBV6-1 to TRBJ1-1; 11 positions match TRBD1. Germline-derived CDR1 and CDR2 are MNHNS and SASEGT. The CDR3 runs to 13 residues. With V trimmed by 4 bases and J by 7 bases, 2 bases remained unmatched. This CDR3 is CASSVGQGGEAFF. Written as DNA, the CDR3 is TGTGCCAGCAGTGTGGGACAGGGGGGTGAAGCTTTCTTT.

The chain combines TRBV11-2 with TRBJ1-5; the match to TRBD1 covers 8 bases. V gave up 3 bases and J gave up 7 bases; unmatched junction bases: 5. The germline gives CDR1 SGHAT, CDR2 FQNNGV. This CDR3 has 14 amino acids. CDR3 region: CASSLGQAAQPQHF. CDR3 nucleotides: TGTGCCAGCAGCTTGGGACAGGCCGCCCAGCCCCAGCATTTT.